This T cell receptor beta chain was documented in a study of blood T cell repertoires in COVID-19. Study background: Donors in the United States, Italy and Spain gave samples during acute or convalescent COVID-19.

Profiled with immunoSEQ multiplex PCR; TCRdb holds only in-frame clones, not every one. This sample has hundreds of thousands of clones, with nearly 85% found just once. The CDR3 has 13 residues. Per germline, CDR1 MNHNY and CDR2 SVGAGI (reference sequence). Source material: peripheral blood. The clonotype originates from a human donor in a cohort sampled during active COVID-19. V and J are TRBV6-6 and TRBJ2-7; D is possibly TRBD1 (7 bases). The chain's CDR3 is CSAGGTGTYEQYF. The CDR3 DNA follows: TGTTCAGCAGGGGGGACCGGGACCTACGAGCAGTACTTC.